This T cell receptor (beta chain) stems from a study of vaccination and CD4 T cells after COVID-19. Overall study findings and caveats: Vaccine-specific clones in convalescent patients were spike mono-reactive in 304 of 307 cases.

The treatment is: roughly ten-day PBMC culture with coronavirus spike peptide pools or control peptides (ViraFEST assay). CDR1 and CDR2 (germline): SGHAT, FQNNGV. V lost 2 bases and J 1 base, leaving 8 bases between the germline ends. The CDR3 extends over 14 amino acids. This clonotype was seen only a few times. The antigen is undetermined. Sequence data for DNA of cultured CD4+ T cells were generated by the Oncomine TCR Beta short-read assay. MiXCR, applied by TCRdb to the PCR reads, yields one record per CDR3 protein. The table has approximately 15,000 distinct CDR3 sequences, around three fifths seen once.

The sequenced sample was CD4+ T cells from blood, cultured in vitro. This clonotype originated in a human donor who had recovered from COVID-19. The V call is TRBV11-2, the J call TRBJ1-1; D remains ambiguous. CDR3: CASSLLVGNTEAFF. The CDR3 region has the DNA TGTGCCAGCAGCTTATTGGTGGGGAACACTGAAGCTTTCTTT.